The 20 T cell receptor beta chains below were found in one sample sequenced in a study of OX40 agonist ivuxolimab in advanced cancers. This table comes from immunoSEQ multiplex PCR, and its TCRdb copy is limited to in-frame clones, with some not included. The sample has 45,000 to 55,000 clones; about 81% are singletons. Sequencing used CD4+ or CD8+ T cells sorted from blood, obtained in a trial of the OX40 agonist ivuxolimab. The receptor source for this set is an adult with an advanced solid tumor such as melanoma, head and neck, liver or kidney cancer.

DNA for the CDR3: TGTGCCAGCTCACACACGTTAGGACTAGCGGCGTCCTACGAGCAGTACTTC. This encodes CASSHTLGLAASYEQYF. V usage is TRBV18 and J usage is TRBJ2-7; the match to TRBD2 covers 10 bases. Germline-derived CDR1 and CDR2 are KGHSH and LQKENI. The CDR3 is 17 residues long. V lost 4 bases and J lost 1; bases outside the gene matches: 10.

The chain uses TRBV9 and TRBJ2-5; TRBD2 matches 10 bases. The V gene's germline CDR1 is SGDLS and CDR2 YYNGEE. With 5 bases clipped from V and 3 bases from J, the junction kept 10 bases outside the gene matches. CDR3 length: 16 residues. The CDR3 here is CASSVSGGAKKETQYF. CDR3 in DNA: TGTGCCAGCAGTGTAAGCGGGGGGGCTAAAAAAGAGACCCAGTACTTC.

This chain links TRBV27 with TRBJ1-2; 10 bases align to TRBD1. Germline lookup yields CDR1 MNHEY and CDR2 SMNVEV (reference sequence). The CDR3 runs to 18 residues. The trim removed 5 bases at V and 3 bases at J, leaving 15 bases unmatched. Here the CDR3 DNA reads TGTGCCAGCAGTCAAATCTGGGACAGGGGTAAAGGGTACTATGGCTACACCTTC. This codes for CASSQIWDRGKGYYGYTF.

The CDR3 coding sequence is TGTGCCAGCTCATCACAGTACGGGTGGGAGCAGTACTTC. Protein: CASSSQYGWEQYF. The rearrangement links TRBV18 to TRBJ2-7; D gene uncertain. The V end was cut by 5 bases, the J end by 7 bases, with 15 bases between. There are 13 residues in the CDR3. Germline V gene sequence: CDR1 KGHSH, CDR2 LQKENI.

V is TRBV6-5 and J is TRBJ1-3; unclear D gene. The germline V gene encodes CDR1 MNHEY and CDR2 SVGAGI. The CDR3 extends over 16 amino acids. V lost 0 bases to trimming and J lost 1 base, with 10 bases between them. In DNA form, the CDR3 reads TGTGCCAGCAGTTACTCATACCGGGCTTCTGGAAACACCATATATTTT. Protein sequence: CASSYSYRASGNTIYF.

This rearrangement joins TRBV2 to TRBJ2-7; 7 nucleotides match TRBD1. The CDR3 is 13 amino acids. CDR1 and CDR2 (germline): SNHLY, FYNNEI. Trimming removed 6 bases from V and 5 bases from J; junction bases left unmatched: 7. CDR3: CASRVDRIHEQYF. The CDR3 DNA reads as TGTGCCAGCAGGGTGGACAGGATACACGAGCAGTACTTC.

The CDR3 DNA reads TGTGCCAGCAGCCCCGGGACTATCTACGAGCAGTACTTC. Its translation: CASSPGTIYEQYF. The genes are TRBV7-3 and TRBJ2-7, with 7 bases matching TRBD2. Germline assignment: CDR1 SGHTA and CDR2 FQGTGA. The CDR3 sequence is 13 residues long. The V gene end was trimmed by 5 bases and the J gene end by 3 bases; junction bases not matched to a gene: 4.

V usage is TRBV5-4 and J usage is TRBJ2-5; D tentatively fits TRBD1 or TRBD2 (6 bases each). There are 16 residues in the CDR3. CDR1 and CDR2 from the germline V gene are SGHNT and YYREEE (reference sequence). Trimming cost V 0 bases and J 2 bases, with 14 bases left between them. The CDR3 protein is CASSLGGAQRQETQYF. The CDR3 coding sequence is TGTGCCAGCAGCTTGGGGGGGGCCCAGCGGCAAGAGACCCAGTACTTC.

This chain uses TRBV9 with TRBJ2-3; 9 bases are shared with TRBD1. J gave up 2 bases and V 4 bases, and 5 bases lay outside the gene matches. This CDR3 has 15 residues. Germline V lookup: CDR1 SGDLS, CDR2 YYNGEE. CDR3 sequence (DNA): TGTGCCAGCAGCCTAGGGACAGGGACCACAGATACGCAGTATTTT. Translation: CASSLGTGTTDTQYF.

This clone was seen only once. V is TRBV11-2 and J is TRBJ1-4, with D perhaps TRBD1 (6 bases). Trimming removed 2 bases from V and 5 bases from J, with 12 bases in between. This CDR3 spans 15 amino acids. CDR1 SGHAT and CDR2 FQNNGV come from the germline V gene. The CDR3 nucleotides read TGTGCCAGCAGCTTACTCAGGGGACCCAATGAAAAACTGTTTTTT. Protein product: CASSLLRGPNEKLFF.

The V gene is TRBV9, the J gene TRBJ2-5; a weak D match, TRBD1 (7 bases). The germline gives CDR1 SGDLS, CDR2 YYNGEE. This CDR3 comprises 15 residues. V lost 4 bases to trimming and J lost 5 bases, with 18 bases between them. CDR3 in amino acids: CASSLDVTGRETQYF. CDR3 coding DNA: TGTGCCAGCAGCCTCGATGTGACAGGGAGGGAGACCCAGTACTTC.

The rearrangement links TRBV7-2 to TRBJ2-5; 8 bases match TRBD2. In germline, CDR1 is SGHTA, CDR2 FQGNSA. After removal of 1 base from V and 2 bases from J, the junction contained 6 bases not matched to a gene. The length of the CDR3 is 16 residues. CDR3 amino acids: CASSLGIVAGQETQYF. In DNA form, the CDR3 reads TGTGCCAGCAGCTTAGGTATTGTAGCGGGGCAAGAGACCCAGTACTTC.

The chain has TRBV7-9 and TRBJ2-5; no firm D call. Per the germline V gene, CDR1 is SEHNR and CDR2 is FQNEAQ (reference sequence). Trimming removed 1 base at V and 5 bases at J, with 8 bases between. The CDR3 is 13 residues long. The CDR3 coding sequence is TGTGCCAGCAGCTTAGAGGTTTCGGAGACCCAGTACTTC. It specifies CASSLEVSETQYF.

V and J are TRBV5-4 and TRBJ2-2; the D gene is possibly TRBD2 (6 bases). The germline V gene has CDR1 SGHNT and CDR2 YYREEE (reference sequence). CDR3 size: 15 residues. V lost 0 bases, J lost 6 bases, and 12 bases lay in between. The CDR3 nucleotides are TGTGCCAGCAGCTTGGGCCTCGGGGGTGCCGGGGAGCTGTTTTTT. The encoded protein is CASSLGLGGAGELFF.

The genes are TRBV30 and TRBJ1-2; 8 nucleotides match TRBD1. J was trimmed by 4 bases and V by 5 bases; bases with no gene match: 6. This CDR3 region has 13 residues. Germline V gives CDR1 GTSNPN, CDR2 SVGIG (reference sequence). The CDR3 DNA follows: TGTGCCTGGGGGCGGGACAGGCCCTATGGCTACACCTTC. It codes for CAWGRDRPYGYTF. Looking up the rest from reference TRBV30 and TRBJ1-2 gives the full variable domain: SQTIHQWPATLVQPVGSPLSLECTVEGTSNPNLYWYRQAAGRGLQLLFYSVGIGQISSEVPQNLSASRPQDRQFILSSKKLLLSDSGFYLCAWGRDRPYGYTFGSGTRLTVV.

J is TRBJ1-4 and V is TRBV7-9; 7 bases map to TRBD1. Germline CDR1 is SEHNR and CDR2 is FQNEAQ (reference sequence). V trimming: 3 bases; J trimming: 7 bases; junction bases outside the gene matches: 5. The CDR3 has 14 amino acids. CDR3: CASSFRGEVEKLFF. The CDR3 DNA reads TGTGCCAGCAGCTTCAGGGGGGAAGTTGAAAAACTGTTTTTT.

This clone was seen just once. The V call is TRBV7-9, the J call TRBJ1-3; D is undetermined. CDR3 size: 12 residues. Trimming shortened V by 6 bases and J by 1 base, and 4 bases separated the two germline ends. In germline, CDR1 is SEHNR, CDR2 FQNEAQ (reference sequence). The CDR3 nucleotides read TGTGCCAGCAGGGGGTCTGGAAACACCATATATTTT. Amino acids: CASRGSGNTIYF.

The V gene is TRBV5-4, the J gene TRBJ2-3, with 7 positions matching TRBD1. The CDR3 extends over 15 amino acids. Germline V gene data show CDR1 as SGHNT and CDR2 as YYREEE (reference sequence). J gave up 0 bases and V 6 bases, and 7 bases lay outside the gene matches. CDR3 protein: CASTQLTGSTDTQYF. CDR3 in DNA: TGTGCCAGCACCCAGTTGACAGGGAGCACAGATACGCAGTATTTT.

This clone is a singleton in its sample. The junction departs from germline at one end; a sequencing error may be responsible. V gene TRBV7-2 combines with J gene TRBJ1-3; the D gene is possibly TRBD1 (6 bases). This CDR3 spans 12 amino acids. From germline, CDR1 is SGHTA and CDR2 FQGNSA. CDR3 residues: CASSLEGDGMRF. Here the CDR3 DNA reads TGTGCCAGCAGCTTAGAGGGGGACGGAATGCGATTT.

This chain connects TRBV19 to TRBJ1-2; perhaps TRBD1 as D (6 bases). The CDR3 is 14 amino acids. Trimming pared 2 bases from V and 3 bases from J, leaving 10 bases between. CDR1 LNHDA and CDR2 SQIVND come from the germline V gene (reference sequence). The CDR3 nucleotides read TGTGCCAGTAGTATAAGGACAGCTCACTATGGCTACACCTTC. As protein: CASSIRTAHYGYTF.